This T cell receptor (beta chain) was captured in a study of blood T cell repertoires in COVID-19. Study-level background: Samples of COVID-19 (acute and convalescent) were obtained from the United States, Italy and Spain. PBMCs, B-cell-depleted T cells, or T cells were the source of the cDNA or gDNA that made up the material.

The germline gives CDR1 SGHRS, CDR2 YFSETQ. With 7 bases removed from V and 7 bases from J, the gap between germline ends came to 18 bases. This CDR3 region has 14 residues. Original processing notes: It was from reference gene primer amplification that nucleated cell counts were estimated. The assay was immunoSEQ multiplex PCR, and TCRdb's table has in-frame clones only and misses some. V and J calls and clone size are those listed in that table; D and trimming were worked out from the DNA. This table has about 50,000 clones, 75% to 90% appearing once. The source of this sequence is a human donor in a cohort sampled during active COVID-19. The donor label of this sample is uncertain. The chain employs TRBV5-1 and TRBJ2-1; D is possibly TRBD2 (6 bases). Sequencing used peripheral blood. The CDR3 here is CASQGEVGGNEQFF. CDR3 DNA sequence: TGCGCCAGCCAAGGGGAGGTCGGGGGAAATGAGCAGTTCTTC.